The text below deals with one T cell receptor (beta chain). Its antigen is unidentified. This sample was included in a study of OX40 agonist ivuxolimab in advanced cancers. The overall study: Having had anti-PD-1, anti-PD-L1 or anti-CTLA-4 therapy before was allowed, and about 40% had some. Overall study results and limits: Both blood CD4+ and CD8+ T cells showed clonal growth by week 6 at 0.1 to 3.0 mg/kg.

Profiled with immunoSEQ multiplex PCR; TCRdb holds only in-frame clones, not every one. The sample includes over 100,000 clones, just over 90% seen only once; the top ten take about 0.93%. Prior autoimmune disease or systemic immunosuppression barred patients. Here the sequenced sample was CD4+ or CD8+ T cells sorted from blood, taken in a trial of the OX40 agonist ivuxolimab. This TCR was recovered from an adult with an advanced solid tumor such as melanoma, head and neck, liver or kidney cancer.

The DNA of the CDR3 is TGTGCCAGTAGTTCCTGGTCCCAGAATAATGAAAAACTGTTTTTT. Its translation: CASSSWSQNNEKLFF. The chain joins TRBV19 to TRBJ1-4; D unclear. CDR3 length equals 15 residues. Germline V lookup: CDR1 LNHDA, CDR2 SQIVND (reference sequence). With 5 bases removed from V and 4 bases from J, the gap between germline ends came to 14 bases.